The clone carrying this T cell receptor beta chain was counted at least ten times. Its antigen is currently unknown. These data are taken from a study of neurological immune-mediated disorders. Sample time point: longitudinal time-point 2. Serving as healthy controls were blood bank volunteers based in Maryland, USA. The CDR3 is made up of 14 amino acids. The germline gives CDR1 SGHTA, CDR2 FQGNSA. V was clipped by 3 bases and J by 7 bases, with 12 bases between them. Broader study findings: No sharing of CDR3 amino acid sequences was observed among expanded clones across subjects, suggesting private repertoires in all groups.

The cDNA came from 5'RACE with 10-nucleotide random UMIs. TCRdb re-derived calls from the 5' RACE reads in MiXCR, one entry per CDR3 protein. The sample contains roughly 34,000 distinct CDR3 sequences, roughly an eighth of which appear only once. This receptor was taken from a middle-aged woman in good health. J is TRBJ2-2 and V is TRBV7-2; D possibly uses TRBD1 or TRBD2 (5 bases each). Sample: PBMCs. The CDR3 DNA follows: TGTGCCAGCAGCTTGGGACGGGGATACGGGGAGCTGTTTTTT. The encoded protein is CASSLGRGYGELFF.